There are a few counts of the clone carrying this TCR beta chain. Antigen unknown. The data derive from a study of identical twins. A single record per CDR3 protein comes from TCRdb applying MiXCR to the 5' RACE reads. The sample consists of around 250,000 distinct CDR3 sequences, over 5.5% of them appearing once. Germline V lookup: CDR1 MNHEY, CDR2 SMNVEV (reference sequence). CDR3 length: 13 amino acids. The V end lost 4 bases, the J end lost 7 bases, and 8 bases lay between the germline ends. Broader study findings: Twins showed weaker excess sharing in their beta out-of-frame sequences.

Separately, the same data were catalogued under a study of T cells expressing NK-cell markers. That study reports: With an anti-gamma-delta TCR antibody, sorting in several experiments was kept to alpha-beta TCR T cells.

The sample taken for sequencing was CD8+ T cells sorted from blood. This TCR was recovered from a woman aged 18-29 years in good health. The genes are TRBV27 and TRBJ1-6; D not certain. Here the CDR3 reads CASSSTDNSPLHF. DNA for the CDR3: TGTGCCAGCAGTTCGACGGACAATTCACCCCTCCACTTT.